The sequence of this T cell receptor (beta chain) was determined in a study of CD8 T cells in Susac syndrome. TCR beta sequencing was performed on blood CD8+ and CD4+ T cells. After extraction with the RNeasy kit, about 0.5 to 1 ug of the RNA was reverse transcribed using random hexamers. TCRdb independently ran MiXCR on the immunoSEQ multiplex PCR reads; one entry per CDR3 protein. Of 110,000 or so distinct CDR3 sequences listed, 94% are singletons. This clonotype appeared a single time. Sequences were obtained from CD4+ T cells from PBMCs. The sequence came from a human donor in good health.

For the CDR3, the DNA is TGCGCCAGCAGTCCCCGGGACAGGACCTTTCGGAACACTGAAGCTTTCTTT. This sequence encodes CASSPRDRTFRNTEAFF. The chain recombines TRBV23-1 with TRBJ1-1, with 8 bases fitting TRBD1. TRBV23-1 is annotated as an ORF whose role is uncertain. With V trimmed by 4 bases and J by 1 base, 11 bases remained unmatched. This CDR3 is 17 amino acids long.